This TCR beta chain was identified in a study of T cells in Graves' hyperthyroidism and ophthalmopathy. This clonotype was seen repeatedly, ten times or more. RNA transcripts yielded amplified TCR beta CDR3 regions. The HTBI primer set was used in a first-round RT-PCR of the TCR CDR3. Via MiXCR, TCRdb re-called the multiplex PCR reads, giving one row per CDR3 protein. The table lists approximately 400,000 distinct CDR3 sequences, 15% of them singletons. This CDR3 has 15 amino acids. Germline loops: CDR1 SGHRS, CDR2 YFSETQ. The V and J ends lost 4 bases and 4 bases respectively, with 15 bases between them.

The chain links TRBV5-1 to TRBJ2-1; a possible D gene is TRBD2 (5 bases). The receptor was isolated from a woman in her thirties with Graves' hyperthyroidism. Sequenced input: blood. Written as DNA, the CDR3 is TGCGCCAGCAGCGAAACTAGTGCACCTTACAATGAGCAGTTCTTC. It codes for CASSETSAPYNEQFF.